This paragraph reports one TCR beta chain. Antigen specificity is unknown. The CDR3 is 16 amino acids. The V gene's germline CDR1 is SGHRS and CDR2 YFSETQ. Trimming removed 0 bases from V and 1 base from J, with 13 bases in between. PCR amplification relied on 60 Vbeta primers (plus 13 Jbeta primers). Measured with immunoSEQ multiplex PCR; TCRdb has only the in-frame clones, and not every one. The listing records 53,000 or so clones. The sample is drawn from a study of cytomegalovirus exposure and HLA in healthy donors. Whole-study findings and limits: TCR beta sequences reportedly predicted the HLA-A and HLA-B alleles of most subjects accurately. Some segments of the V type, notably TRBV6-2 and TRBV6-3, were excluded as indistinguishable.

This clonotype originated in a male donor in good health and CMV-seropositive. The rearrangement links TRBV5-1 to TRBJ1-2; D is unclear. Sample: PBMCs. The CDR3 DNA reads as TGCGCCAGCAGCTTGGAGTTGGCGGCCGTTAACTATGGCTACACCTTC. Translating it yields CASSLELAAVNYGYTF.